Listed here are 5 T cell receptor beta chains from one sample, sequenced in a study of vaccination and CD4 T cells after COVID-19. Sequencing of DNA taken from cultured CD4+ T cells relied on the Oncomine TCR Beta short-read assay. One entry per CDR3 protein, called by TCRdb with MiXCR from the PCR reads. The sample yields 5,500 to 7,500 distinct CDR3 sequences, about 35% seen once. As for treatment: roughly 11-day PBMC culture with coronavirus spike peptide pools or control peptides (ViraFEST assay). Harvesting of the unexposed donor's CD4+ T cells predated the COVID-19 pandemic (2011-2018). These receptors have no known antigen. Specimen: CD4+ T cells from blood, cultured in vitro. The receptors here all came from a human donor in good health.

The rearrangement joins TRBV14 to TRBJ1-1; no reliable D call. Germline CDR1 is SGHDN and CDR2 is FVKESK. Trimming took 4 bases from V and 1 from J, leaving 10 bases between them. CDR3 length equals 14 residues. CDR3 DNA: TGTGCCAGCAGCCTAGTAGGGTCGAACACTGAAGCTTTCTTT. Translation: CASSLVGSNTEAFF.

J is TRBJ2-3 and V is TRBV7-3; unclear D gene. This CDR3 comprises 13 residues. V shed 5 bases and J shed 1 base, with 7 bases lying between them. Per the germline V gene, CDR1 is SGHTA and CDR2 is FQGTGA. CDR3 nucleotide sequence: TGTGCCAGCAGCCCAGGTGGCACAGATACGCAGTATTTT. Encoded protein: CASSPGGTDTQYF.

This chain uses TRBV18 with TRBJ2-5; 9 nucleotides match TRBD1. This CDR3 region has 14 residues. V was pared by 3 bases and J by 4 bases, with 3 bases of the junction left unmatched. Germline CDR1 is KGHSH and CDR2 is LQKENI. The CDR3 loop reads CASSPGTGRETQYF. The CDR3 bases are TGTGCCAGCTCACCCGGGACAGGGAGAGAGACCCAGTACTTC.

This CDR3 reads CASSEVTGVGGNTIYF. CDR3 bases: TGTGCCAGCAGTGAAGTTACAGGGGTCGGTGGAAACACCATATATTTT. The rearrangement uses TRBV6-1 and TRBJ1-3; 7 nucleotides line up with TRBD1. With V trimmed by 1 base and J by 3 bases, 6 bases remained unmatched. CDR3 size: 16 residues. Germline CDR1 MNHNS, CDR2 SASEGT.

The rearrangement uses TRBV20-1 and TRBJ2-3; 11 bases fit TRBD2. CDR1 is DFQATT and CDR2 is SNEGSKA in the germline V gene (reference sequence). This CDR3 has 17 amino acids. V lost 1 base to trimming and J lost 2 bases; unmatched junction nucleotides: 8. The CDR3 bases are TGCAGTGCTAGAGGGTCTTTAGCGGGGGGGACCACAGATACGCAGTATTTT. This encodes CSARGSLAGGTTDTQYF.